This TCR beta chain was identified during a study of T cell repertoires in cytomegalovirus infection. For the study at large: In public TCR beta signatures, there were indications of both CMV infection and matching HLA type.

TCRdb re-analysed the reads in MiXCR, keeping a single row per CDR3 protein. This table has 200,000 or so distinct CDR3 sequences, 28% appearing once. This CDR3 is built from 11 residues. The germline V and J ends were trimmed by 5 bases and 7 bases, with 5 bases remaining between them. Germline V gene sequence: CDR1 SNHLY, CDR2 FYNNEI. This TCR came from a human donor in good health (CMV status not recorded). Some clones in this sample may be carry-over from other donors' samples. The rearrangement links TRBV2 to TRBJ1-4; D remains ambiguous. The sequencing sample was made of PBMCs. The CDR3 DNA follows: TGTGCCAGCAGTAGGGTTGAAAAACTGTTTTTT. Translating it yields CASSRVEKLFF.